The entry below describes one T cell receptor beta chain. Its target is not known. The record originates from a study of blood T cells in healthy people across ages. The sample providers were healthy Caucasian people from Russia, aged about 6 to 90. The second PCR ran roughly 7 to 11 cycles with a sample-barcoded 5' primer and J-beta primers. Each cDNA molecule was tagged by a template-switch adaptor with 12 random nucleotides. Per-sample output comprised a minimum of 2.5 million paired-end reads containing CDR3. One entry per CDR3 protein results from TCRdb running MiXCR on the 5' RACE reads. This table holds more than 1 million distinct CDR3 sequences, around 45% found once. Study-wide results and caveats: Unsorted PBMCs blocked a conclusive comparison of naive and antigen-experienced cells.

Deletions cut 1 base from V and 3 bases from J, with 9 bases between. The CDR3 runs to 14 residues. Germline lookup yields CDR1 LGHDT and CDR2 YNNKEL (reference sequence). The genes are TRBV3-1 and TRBJ1-2; possible D gene TRBD1, 5 bases. Sample: blood. The clonotype comes from a woman aged 55-70 years in good health. The CDR3 region has the DNA TGTGCCAGCAGCCAAGGCGCAGGGTACTATGGCTACACCTTC. Translated: CASSQGAGYYGYTF.